A selection of T cell receptor beta chains follows, all from one sample in a study of T cell responses to AZD1222 COVID-19 vaccine. TCRdb's table, derived via immunoSEQ multiplex PCR, lists solely in-frame clones and lacks some. The sample records about 89,000 clones, 86% being singletons. Sequencing used peripheral blood, obtained 28 days after the second AZD1222 dose. Receptors were obtained from an adult who received the AZD1222 COVID-19 vaccine. Each CDR3 is given with its conserved first and last residue. The D gene is left open where the match is weak. The listing skips clone size in some rows; elsewhere it reads once, few, many or a size class.

v_gene,abundance,len,d_gene,j_gene,CDR3aa,CDR3nt
TRBV18,-,14,TRBD2,TRBJ2-7,CASSPREGLHEQYF,TGTGCCAGCTCACCACGGGAGGGCCTGCACGAGCAGTACTTC
TRBV5-6,once,14,-,TRBJ2-2,CASGPGGTAGELFF,TGTGCCAGCGGACCCGGGGGCACCGCCGGGGAGCTGTTTTTT
TRBV6-2/TRBV6-3,-,15,TRBD1,TRBJ2-7,CASSYVGQGTYEQYF,TGTGCCAGCAGTTATGTCGGACAGGGAACCTACGAGCAGTACTTC
TRBV18,-,13,-,TRBJ1-1,CASSPPWEGMTFF,TGTGCCAGCTCACCCCCTTGGGAGGGGATGACTTTCTTT
TRBV7-3,-,15,-,TRBJ2-6,CASSSGSSGANVLTF,TGTGCCAGCAGCTCTGGCAGCTCTGGGGCCAACGTCCTGACTTTC
TRBV28,-,15,TRBD2,TRBJ2-7,CASRHATSGTREQYF,TGTGCCAGCAGGCATGCGACTAGCGGGACTCGCGAGCAGTACTTC
TRBV5-1,-,16,TRBD1,TRBJ1-2,CASSLGDRDPRYGYTF,TGCGCCAGCAGCTTGGGGGACAGGGACCCAAGGTATGGCTACACCTTC
TRBV28,few,17,-,TRBJ1-6,CASSPSRARTYNSPLHF,TGTGCCAGCAGTCCCTCGCGGGCGAGGACCTATAATTCACCCCTCCACTTT
TRBV12-3/TRBV12-4,-,13,-,TRBJ2-7,CASSLAVLGEQYF,TGTGCCAGCAGTTTAGCGGTATTAGGCGAGCAGTACTTC
TRBV28,once,15,-,TRBJ2-3,CASPPLTGVSDTQYF,TGTGCCAGCCCCCCCCTTACGGGAGTCTCAGATACGCAGTATTTT
TRBV29-1,-,16,-,TRBJ1-2,CSVEDRVQLIGYGYTF,TGCAGCGTTGAAGATAGGGTCCAATTAATTGGCTATGGCTACACCTTC
TRBV28,-,14,-,TRBJ1-4,CASNSDGILEKLFF,TGTGCCAGCAACTCAGACGGAATCCTAGAAAAACTGTTTTTT
TRBV7-6,-,14,-,TRBJ1-6,CASSLGGNNSPLHF,TGTGCCAGCAGCTTGGGCGGTAATAATTCACCCCTCCACTTT
TRBV11-2,-,15,-,TRBJ2-2,CASSLGLANTGELFF,TGTGCCAGCAGCCTAGGACTGGCGAACACCGGGGAGCTGTTTTTT
TRBV6-5,-,15,TRBD1,TRBJ1-6,CASSSATGGDSPLHF,TGTGCCAGCAGCTCCGCGACAGGGGGGGATTCACCCCTCCACTTT
TRBV12-3/TRBV12-4,once,12,-,TRBJ1-5,CASSTNNQPQHF,TGTGCCAGCTCGACGAACAATCAGCCCCAGCATTTT
TRBV6-1,-,14,-,TRBJ2-2,CASSEVDGTGELFF,TGTGCCAGCAGTGAAGTAGATGGCACCGGGGAGCTGTTTTTT
TRBV5-8,-,14,TRBD1,TRBJ1-1,CASSLRDRFTEAFF,TGTGCCAGCAGCTTAAGGGACAGGTTCACTGAAGCTTTCTTT
TRBV6-6,-,14,-,TRBJ2-5,CASSYSLDRETQYF,TGTGCCAGCAGTTACTCCTTGGATAGAGAGACCCAGTACTTC
TRBV6-5,-,14,-,TRBJ2-1,CASSLRESYNEQFF,TGTGCCAGCAGTCTGCGGGAATCCTACAATGAGCAGTTCTTC
TRBV28,-,15,TRBD2,TRBJ2-3,CASSPLAGYTDTQYF,TGTGCCAGCAGTCCTCTAGCGGGGTACACAGATACGCAGTATTTT
TRBV19,-,15,TRBD1,TRBJ1-5,CATRAQGAGNQPQHF,TGTGCCACCCGCGCGCAGGGGGCTGGCAATCAGCCCCAGCATTTT
TRBV2,-,15,TRBD1,TRBJ2-7,CASTFGQGSPYEQYF,TGTGCCAGCACCTTCGGACAGGGATCACCCTACGAGCAGTACTTC
TRBV5-1,-,15,TRBD1,TRBJ2-7,CASSYGQGILIEQYF,TGCGCCAGCAGCTACGGACAGGGGATCTTAATCGAGCAGTACTTC
TRBV10-3,once,14,TRBD1,TRBJ1-1,CAIGQGNLGTEAFF,TGTGCCATCGGACAGGGCAACTTGGGCACTGAAGCTTTCTTT
TRBV21-1,-,16,-,TRBJ1-4,CASSTEGTGRDEKLFF,TGTGCCAGCAGCACCGAAGGGACAGGGCGGGATGAAAAACTGTTTTTT
TRBV2,-,14,-,TRBJ2-1,CASGRSFSYNEQFF,TGTGCCAGCGGCAGGTCCTTCTCCTACAATGAGCAGTTCTTC
TRBV5-4,-,15,TRBD2,TRBJ2-5,CASSLASGAQETQYF,TGTGCCAGCAGCTTGGCTAGCGGAGCCCAAGAGACCCAGTACTTC
TRBV3-1/TRBV3-2,-,14,TRBD1,TRBJ1-1,CASTRGQANTEAFF,TGTGCCAGCACCCGCGGACAGGCGAACACTGAAGCTTTCTTT
TRBV5-1,once,15,TRBD1,TRBJ1-2,CASSVGDREVGGYTF,TGCGCCAGCAGCGTAGGTGACAGGGAAGTCGGTGGCTACACCTTC
TRBV5-1,-,14,TRBD1,TRBJ1-6,CASSPDREGSPLHF,TGCGCCAGCAGCCCGGACAGGGAGGGATCACCCCTCCACTTT
TRBV7-9,-,14,-,TRBJ1-5,CASSSQSHNQPQHF,TGTGCCAGCAGCTCTCAGAGTCACAATCAGCCCCAGCATTTT
TRBV4-1,-,18,TRBD1,TRBJ2-1,CASSEWTSGTGSYNEQFF,TGCGCCAGCAGCGAATGGACGTCCGGGACAGGCTCCTACAATGAGCAGTTCTTC
TRBV18,-,16,TRBD1,TRBJ2-3,CASSSWTGFGTDTQYF,TGTGCCAGCTCATCGTGGACAGGGTTTGGGACAGATACGCAGTATTTT
TRBV6-5,-,15,-,TRBJ2-3,CASTGGPGTTDTQYF,TGTGCCAGCACTGGGGGGCCGGGAACCACAGATACGCAGTATTTT
TRBV27,-,11,-,TRBJ1-2,CASRFGDGYTF,TGTGCCAGCAGGTTCGGGGATGGCTACACCTTC
TRBV5-1,once,16,TRBD1,TRBJ2-1,CASSLVRTQGANEQFF,TGCGCCAGCAGCTTGGTCCGGACCCAGGGGGCGAATGAGCAGTTCTTC
TRBV28,-,15,-,TRBJ2-5,CASSTGGGGAETQYF,TGTGCCAGCAGTACTGGGGGAGGGGGCGCAGAGACCCAGTACTTC
TRBV19,-,17,TRBD2,TRBJ2-2,CASSISTSGVNTGELFF,TGTGCCAGTAGTATATCGACTAGCGGAGTTAACACCGGGGAGCTGTTTTTT
TRBV2,-,15,-,TRBJ1-3,CASSETGLSGNTIYF,TGTGCCAGCAGTGAGACAGGCCTCTCTGGAAACACCATATATTTT
TRBV4-1,-,15,TRBD1,TRBJ1-2,CASSPGQGANYGYTF,TGCGCCAGCAGCCCCGGACAGGGCGCTAACTATGGCTACACCTTC
TRBV2,-,14,TRBD1,TRBJ1-1,CASSSTGGETEAFF,TGTGCCAGCAGCTCGACAGGGGGTGAGACTGAAGCTTTCTTT
TRBV28,-,16,TRBD1,TRBJ1-1,CASSPPGQGLTTEAFF,TGTGCCAGTAGCCCCCCGGGACAGGGGCTGACAACTGAAGCTTTCTTT
TRBV5-4,-,14,-,TRBJ2-3,CASSLTASTDTQYF,TGTGCCAGCAGCTTGACAGCTAGCACAGATACGCAGTATTTT